Listed below are T cell receptor beta chains from one sample, sequenced in a study of T cell changes during pregnancy in multiple sclerosis. TCRdb keeps only in-frame clones here, not all; method: immunoSEQ multiplex PCR. Here the sample spans tens of thousands of clones, roughly 94% being singletons. The sequences come from peripheral blood, collected in the third trimester of pregnancy. These receptor sequences come from a female donor with multiple sclerosis, enrolled in a pregnancy study. The CDR3 runs from the conserved cysteine through the conserved F or W. The D gene is left open where the match is weak. The size of a clone is reported for some rows only, either as once, few or many, or as a class for expanded clones.

d_call | clone_size | j_call | v_call | cdr3_nt | cdr3_aa
TRBD2 | NA | TRBJ2-1 | TRBV27 | TGTGCCAGCAGTTTCCTCACTAGCGGGAGGTTTAGTGAGCAGTTCTTC | CASSFLTSGRFSEQFF
NA | NA | TRBJ1-2 | TRBV5-1 | TGCGCCAGCAGCTTGGTATTGGGAGCAAACTATGGCTACACCTTC | CASSLVLGANYGYTF
TRBD1 | NA | TRBJ2-7 | TRBV29-1 | TGCAGCGTTGGGAATCCGAAGGGACAGGGGGTAGGCGAGCAGTACTTC | CSVGNPKGQGVGEQYF
NA | NA | TRBJ2-3 | TRBV19 | TGTGCCAGTAGTATCTTGGGGGGGGCCACAGATACGCAGTATTTT | CASSILGGATDTQYF
NA | NA | TRBJ1-3 | TRBV15 | TGTGCCACCAGCAGAGCGGGGGGCCAGGACCGCTCTGGAAACACCATATATTTT | CATSRAGGQDRSGNTIYF
NA | NA | TRBJ2-1 | TRBV7-2 | TGTGCCAGCAGCTTAGCGCGGTACTACAATGAGCAGTTCTTC | CASSLARYYNEQFF
TRBD2 | NA | TRBJ2-1 | TRBV6-4 | TGTGCCAGTTCCCCGGGACTAGCGGGATCAGAGCAGTTCTTC | CASSPGLAGSEQFF
NA | NA | TRBJ1-5 | TRBV4-1 | TGCGCCAGCAGCCAAGGCGTCGGTCACAATCAGCCCCAGCATTTT | CASSQGVGHNQPQHF
NA | NA | TRBJ2-7 | TRBV25-1 | TGTGCCAGCAGTGACCTAGTTGGCGAGCAGTACTTC | CASSDLVGEQYF
TRBD2 | NA | TRBJ2-5 | TRBV19 | TGTGCCACCACGGGACTAGCGGGTGAAGAGACCCAGTACTTC | CATTGLAGEETQYF
NA | few | TRBJ1-1 | TRBV19 | TGTGCCAGTAGTGCCGGGTCTACTGAAGCTTTCTTT | CASSAGSTEAFF
NA | NA | TRBJ2-3 | TRBV6-1 | TGTGCCATAGCGGCCGCTATTTTGGATACGCAGTATTTT | CAIAAAILDTQYF
TRBD2 | NA | TRBJ2-7 | TRBV18 | TGTGCCAGCTCACCCCTCTTCGAGACTAGCGGATATCTTACCTACGAGCAGTACTTC | CASSPLFETSGYLTYEQYF
TRBD2 | once | TRBJ2-1 | TRBV6-5 | TGTGCCAGCAGTTTCCGTTGGAGCGGGAGTGGTTATGAGCAGTTCTTC | CASSFRWSGSGYEQFF
TRBD2 | NA | TRBJ2-2 | TRBV7-2 | TGTGCCAGCAGCACTCCGGGACTAGCACTCACCGGGGAGCTGTTTTTT | CASSTPGLALTGELFF